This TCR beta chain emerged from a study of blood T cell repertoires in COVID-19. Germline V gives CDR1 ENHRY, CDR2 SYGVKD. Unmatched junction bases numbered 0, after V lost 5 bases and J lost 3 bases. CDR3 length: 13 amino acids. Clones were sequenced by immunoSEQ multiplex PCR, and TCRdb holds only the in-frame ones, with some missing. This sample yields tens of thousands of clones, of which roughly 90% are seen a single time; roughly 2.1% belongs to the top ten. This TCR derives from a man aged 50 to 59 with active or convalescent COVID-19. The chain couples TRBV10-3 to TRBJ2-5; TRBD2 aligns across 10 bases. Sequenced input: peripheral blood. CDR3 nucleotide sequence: TGTGCCATCAGTAGCGGGGGGGAAGAGACCCAGTACTTC. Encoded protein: CAISSGGEETQYF.